The TCR beta chain under discussion was sequenced for a study of siplizumab effects on memory and regulatory T cells. Study-wide background: In pairs, mixed lymphocyte reactions were done either with siplizumab at 1 ug/mL or without any drug present.

Profiling relied on immunoSEQ multiplex PCR, and the TCRdb table lists in-frame clones only, not all of them. This sample has 9,000 to 13,000 clones, with under 60% found just once. This CDR3 spans 12 amino acids. CDR1 MDHEN and CDR2 SYDVKM come from the germline V gene. V was cut by 7 bases and J by 9 bases, with 15 bases left in between. A remark on this clone: Its antigen is currently unknown.

Coculture of the mixed lymphocyte reaction cells took place at 37 degrees C and lasted around six days. The sequence was obtained from a human donor in good health; the cells came from an allogeneic mixed lymphocyte reaction. Sequencing input: CFSE-low (dividing) CD4+ T cells sorted from an allogeneic mixed lymphocyte reaction. V usage is TRBV28 and J usage is TRBJ1-1; weak D call: TRBD1 (5 bases). As DNA, the CDR3 is TGTGCCAGCATTGAGGGGCCATTCAAAGCTTTCTTT. The encoded protein is CASIEGPFKAFF.